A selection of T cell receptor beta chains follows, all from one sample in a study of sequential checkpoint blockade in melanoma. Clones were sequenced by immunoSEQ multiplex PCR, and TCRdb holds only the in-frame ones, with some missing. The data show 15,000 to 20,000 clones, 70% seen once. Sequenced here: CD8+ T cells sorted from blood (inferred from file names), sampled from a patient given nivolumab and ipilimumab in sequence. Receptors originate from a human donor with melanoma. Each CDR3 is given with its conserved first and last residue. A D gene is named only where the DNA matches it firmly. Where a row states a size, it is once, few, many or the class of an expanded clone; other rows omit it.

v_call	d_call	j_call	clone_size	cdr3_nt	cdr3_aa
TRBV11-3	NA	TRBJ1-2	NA	TGTGCCAGCTCTCCCCGTTCTAGCTATGGCTACACCTTC	CASSPRSSYGYTF
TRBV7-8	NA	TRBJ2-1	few	TGTGCCAGCAGCTTAGGAGTAGCGGAATACAATGAGCAGTTCTTC	CASSLGVAEYNEQFF
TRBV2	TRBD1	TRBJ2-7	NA	TGTGCCAGCAGACCAGGACAGGTGACCTACGAGCAGTACTTC	CASRPGQVTYEQYF
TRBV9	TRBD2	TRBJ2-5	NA	TGTGCCAGCAGCGCTCAGCGGGAGTCGGAAGAGACCCAGTACTTC	CASSAQRESEETQYF
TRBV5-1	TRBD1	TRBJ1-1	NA	TGCGCCAGCAGCTTGACAGGGACAGGGAGCACTGAAGCTTTCTTT	CASSLTGTGSTEAFF
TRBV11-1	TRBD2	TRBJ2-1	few	TGTGCCAGCAGCCCGACTAGCGGGAGCGGGAATGAGCAGTTCTTC	CASSPTSGSGNEQFF
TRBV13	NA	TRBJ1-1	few	TGTGCCAGCAGCTTAGGCCGGGGGGGAGCTACTGAAGCTTTCTTT	CASSLGRGGATEAFF
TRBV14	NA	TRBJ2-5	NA	TGTGCCAGCAGCCAACCTGCCCGGGTAGAGGAGACCCAGTACTTC	CASSQPARVEETQYF
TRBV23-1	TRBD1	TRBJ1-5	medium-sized	TGCGCCAGCATCCAGGGGGCGAAAAATCAGCCCCAGCATTTT	CASIQGAKNQPQHF
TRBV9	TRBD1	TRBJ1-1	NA	TGTGCCAGCAGCCCCCGGACAGGCCAAGGAGACACTGAAGCTTTCTTT	CASSPRTGQGDTEAFF
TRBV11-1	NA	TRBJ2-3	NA	TGTGCCAGCAGCCAAAGGGGGAACCCAACAGATACGCAGTATTTT	CASSQRGNPTDTQYF
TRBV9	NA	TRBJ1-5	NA	TGTGCCAGCAGCGCAGGGGGCAATCAGCCCCAGCATTTT	CASSAGGNQPQHF
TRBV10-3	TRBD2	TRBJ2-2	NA	TGTGCCATCAGTGAGTCGTCTAGCGGGGCCGGGGAGCTGTTTTTT	CAISESSSGAGELFF
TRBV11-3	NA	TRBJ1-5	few	TGTGCCAGCAGCCGCGATTATTATAGCAATCAGCCCCAGCATTTT	CASSRDYYSNQPQHF
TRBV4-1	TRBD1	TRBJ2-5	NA	TGCGCCAGCAGCCACCGGGACAGGGAAGGAGAGACCCAGTACTTC	CASSHRDREGETQYF
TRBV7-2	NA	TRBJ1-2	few	TGTGCCAGCAGCCACCCCGGGGCAGGGGAGGGCTACACCTTC	CASSHPGAGEGYTF
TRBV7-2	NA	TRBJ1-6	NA	TGTGCCAGCAGCCCCTTCGTTAGCTCCTATAATTCACCCCTCCACTTT	CASSPFVSSYNSPLHF
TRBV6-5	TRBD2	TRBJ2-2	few	TGTGCCAGCAGTTCCAGCGGGGGCACCGGGGAGCTGTTTTTT	CASSSSGGTGELFF